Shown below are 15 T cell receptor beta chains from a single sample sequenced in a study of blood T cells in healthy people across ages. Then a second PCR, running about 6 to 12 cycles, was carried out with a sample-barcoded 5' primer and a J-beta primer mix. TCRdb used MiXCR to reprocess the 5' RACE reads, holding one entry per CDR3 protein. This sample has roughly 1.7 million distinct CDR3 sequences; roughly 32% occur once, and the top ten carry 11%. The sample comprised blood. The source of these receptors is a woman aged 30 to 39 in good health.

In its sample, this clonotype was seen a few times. The CDR3 sequence: CASSFNDRVPIYGYTF. The CDR3 region has the DNA TGTGCCAGCAGTTTCAATGACAGGGTCCCGATCTATGGCTACACCTTC. The chain joins TRBV6-5 to TRBJ1-2, with TRBD1 identical over 7 bases. This CDR3 has 16 amino acids. Looked up from germline, CDR1 is MNHEY and CDR2 is SVGAGI. V lost 4 bases to trimming and J lost 4 bases; unmatched junction nucleotides: 12.

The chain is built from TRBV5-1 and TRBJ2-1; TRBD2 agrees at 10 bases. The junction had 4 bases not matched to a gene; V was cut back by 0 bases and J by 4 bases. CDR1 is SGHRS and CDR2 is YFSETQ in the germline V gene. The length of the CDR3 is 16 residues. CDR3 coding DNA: TGCGCCAGCAGCTTGGATGCTAGCGGGGGATACAATGAGCAGTTCTTC. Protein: CASSLDASGGYNEQFF.

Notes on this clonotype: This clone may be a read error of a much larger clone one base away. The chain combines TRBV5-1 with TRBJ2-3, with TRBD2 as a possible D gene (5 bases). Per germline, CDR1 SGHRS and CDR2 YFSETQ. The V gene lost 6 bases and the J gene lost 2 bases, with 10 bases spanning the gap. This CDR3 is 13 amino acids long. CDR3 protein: CASNPGNTDTQYF. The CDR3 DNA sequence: TGCGCCAGCAACCCGGGGAACACAGATACGCAGTATTTT.

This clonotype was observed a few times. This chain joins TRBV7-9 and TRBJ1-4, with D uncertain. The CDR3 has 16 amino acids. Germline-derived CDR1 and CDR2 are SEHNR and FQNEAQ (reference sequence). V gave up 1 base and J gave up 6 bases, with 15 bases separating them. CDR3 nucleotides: TGTGCCAGCAGCTTAGTCGCTCTGAAAAGGGATGAAAAACTGTTTTTT. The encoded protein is CASSLVALKRDEKLFF.

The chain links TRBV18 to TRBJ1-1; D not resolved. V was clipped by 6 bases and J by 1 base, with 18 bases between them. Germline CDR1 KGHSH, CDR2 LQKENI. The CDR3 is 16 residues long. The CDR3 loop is CASSERARMRNTEAFF. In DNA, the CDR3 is TGTGCCAGCTCTGAGAGGGCCCGCATGAGGAACACTGAAGCTTTCTTT.

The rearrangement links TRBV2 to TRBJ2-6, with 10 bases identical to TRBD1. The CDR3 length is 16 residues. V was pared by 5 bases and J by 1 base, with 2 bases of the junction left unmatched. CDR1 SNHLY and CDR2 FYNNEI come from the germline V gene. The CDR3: CASSTGQGSGANVLTF. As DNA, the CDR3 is TGTGCCAGCAGTACGGGACAGGGGTCTGGGGCCAACGTCCTGACTTTC. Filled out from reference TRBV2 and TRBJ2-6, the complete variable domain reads EPEVTQTPSHQVTQMGQEVILRCVPISNHLYFYWYRQILGQKVEFLVSFYNNEISEKSEIFDDQFSVERPDGSNFTLKIRSTKLEDSAMYFCASSTGQGSGANVLTFGAGSRLTVL.

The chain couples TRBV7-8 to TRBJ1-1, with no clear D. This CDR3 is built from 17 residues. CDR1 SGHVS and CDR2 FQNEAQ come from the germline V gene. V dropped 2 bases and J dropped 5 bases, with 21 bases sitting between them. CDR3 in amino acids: CASSLSGNRFLRTEAFF. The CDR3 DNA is TGTGCCAGCAGCTTAAGCGGTAATCGGTTCCTGAGGACTGAAGCTTTCTTT.

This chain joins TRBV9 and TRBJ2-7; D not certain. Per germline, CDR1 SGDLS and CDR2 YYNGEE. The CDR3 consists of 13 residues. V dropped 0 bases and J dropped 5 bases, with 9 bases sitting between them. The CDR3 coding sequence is TGTGCCAGCAGCGTAGAGGCCCACCACGAGCAGTACTTC. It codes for CASSVEAHHEQYF.

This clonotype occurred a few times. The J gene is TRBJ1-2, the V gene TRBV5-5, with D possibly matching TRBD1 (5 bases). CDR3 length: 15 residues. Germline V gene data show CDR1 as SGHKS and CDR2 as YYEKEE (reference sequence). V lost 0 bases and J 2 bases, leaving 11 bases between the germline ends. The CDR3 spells CASSLVTGGNYGYTF. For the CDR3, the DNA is TGTGCCAGCAGCTTGGTAACAGGCGGAAACTATGGCTACACCTTC.

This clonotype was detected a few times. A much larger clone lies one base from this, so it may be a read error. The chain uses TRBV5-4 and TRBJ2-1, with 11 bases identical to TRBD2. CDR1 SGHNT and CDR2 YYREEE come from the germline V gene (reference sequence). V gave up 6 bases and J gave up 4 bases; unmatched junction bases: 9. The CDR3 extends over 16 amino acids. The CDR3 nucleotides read TGTGCCAGCACCCTAGCGGGAGGCCGCCATTACAATGAGCAGTTCTTC. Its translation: CASTLAGGRHYNEQFF.

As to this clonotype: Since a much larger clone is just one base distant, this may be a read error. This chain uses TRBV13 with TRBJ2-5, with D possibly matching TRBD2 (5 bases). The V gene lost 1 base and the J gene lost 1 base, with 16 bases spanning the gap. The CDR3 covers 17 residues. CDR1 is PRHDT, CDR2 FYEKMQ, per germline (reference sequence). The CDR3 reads CASSLAPAEATQETQYF. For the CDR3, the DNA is TGTGCCAGCAGCTTAGCTCCAGCGGAGGCCACCCAAGAGACCCAGTACTTC.

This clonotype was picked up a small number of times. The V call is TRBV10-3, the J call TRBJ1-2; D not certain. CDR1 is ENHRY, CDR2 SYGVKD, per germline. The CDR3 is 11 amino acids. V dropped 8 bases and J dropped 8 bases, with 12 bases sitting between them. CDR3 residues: CAIGVSRGYTF. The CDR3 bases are TGTGCCATCGGGGTATCCCGCGGCTACACCTTC.

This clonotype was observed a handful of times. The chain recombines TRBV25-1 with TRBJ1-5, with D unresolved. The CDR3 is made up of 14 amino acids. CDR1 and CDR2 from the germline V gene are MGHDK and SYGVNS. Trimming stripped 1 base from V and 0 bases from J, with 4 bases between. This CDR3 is CASSESYSNQPQHF. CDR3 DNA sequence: TGTGCCAGCAGTGAATCCTATAGCAATCAGCCCCAGCATTTT.

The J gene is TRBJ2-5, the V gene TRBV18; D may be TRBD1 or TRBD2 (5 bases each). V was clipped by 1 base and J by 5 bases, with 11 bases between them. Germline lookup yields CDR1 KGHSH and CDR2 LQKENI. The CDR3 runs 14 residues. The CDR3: CASSPQQGGETQYF. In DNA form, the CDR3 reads TGTGCCAGCTCACCACAGCAGGGCGGGGAGACCCAGTACTTC.

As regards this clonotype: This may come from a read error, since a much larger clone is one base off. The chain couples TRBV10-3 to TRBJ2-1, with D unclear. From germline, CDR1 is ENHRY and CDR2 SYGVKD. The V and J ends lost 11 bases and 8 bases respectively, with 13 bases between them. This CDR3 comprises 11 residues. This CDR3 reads CAARGLDEQFF. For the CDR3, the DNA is TGTGCCGCTCGTGGGTTGGATGAGCAGTTCTTC.